Listed here are 24 T cell receptor beta chains from one sample, sequenced in a study of T cell changes during pregnancy in multiple sclerosis. The assay was immunoSEQ multiplex PCR, and TCRdb's table has in-frame clones only and misses some. Of more than 90,000 clones listed, approximately 91% were seen once; the top ten hold 2.5% to 3.5%. The material was peripheral blood, obtained in the second trimester of pregnancy. The receptors here all came from a female donor with multiple sclerosis, enrolled in a pregnancy study.

CDR3 DNA: TGTGCCAGCAGTTACTCCGGACTAGTTGGTGAGCAGTTCTTC. Its translation is CASSYSGLVGEQFF. The gene calls are TRBV6-6 and TRBJ2-1; 7 nucleotides align to TRBD2. This CDR3 is 14 amino acids long. Germline V gene data show CDR1 as MNHNY and CDR2 as SVGAGI (reference sequence). The J segment lost 9 bases and the V segment lost 0 bases, leaving 5 bases of the junction unmatched.

The gene calls are TRBV7-6 and TRBJ2-2; 9 nucleotides agree with TRBD1. The CDR3 is 16 amino acids. The V gene end was trimmed by 5 bases and the J gene end by 5 bases; junction bases not matched to a gene: 9. The germline gives CDR1 SGHVS, CDR2 FNYEAQ. CDR3 nucleotides: TGTGCCAGCAGCCTGCGCGCCGGGACAGGGACCGGGGAGCTGTTTTTT. Its protein is CASSLRAGTGTGELFF.

The genes are TRBV7-8 and TRBJ2-1, with D tentatively TRBD1 (6 bases). V was cut by 5 bases and J by 3 bases, with 20 bases left in between. This CDR3 is built from 17 residues. Germline loops: CDR1 SGHVS, CDR2 FQNEAQ. Here the CDR3 reads CASSPMKQGVGYNEQFF. The CDR3 nucleotides are TGTGCCAGCAGCCCGATGAAACAGGGTGTCGGCTACAATGAGCAGTTCTTC.

The V and J genes are TRBV5-1 and TRBJ1-1, with D perhaps TRBD1 (6 bases). Germline loops: CDR1 SGHRS, CDR2 YFSETQ. The CDR3 has 11 residues. V was cut by 0 bases and J by 12 bases, with 9 bases left in between. Here the CDR3 reads CASSLAGETFF. In DNA form, the CDR3 reads TGCGCCAGCAGCTTGGCAGGGGAAACTTTCTTT.

The genes are TRBV25-1 and TRBJ2-1; TRBD2 matches at 10 bases. The V and J ends lost 3 bases and 0 bases, in that order; junction bases with no gene match: 8. Germline V gene lookup returns CDR1 MGHDK and CDR2 SYGVNS. The CDR3 consists of 18 residues. Here the CDR3 reads CASSELSGRPSSYNEQFF. The CDR3 nucleotides read TGTGCCAGCAGTGAGCTTAGCGGGAGGCCTAGCTCCTACAATGAGCAGTTCTTC.

The V call is TRBV7-2, the J call TRBJ1-2; no firm D call. V lost 2 bases and J 0 bases, leaving 4 bases between the germline ends. Per germline, CDR1 SGHTA and CDR2 FQGNSA. The CDR3 spans 13 residues. The CDR3 reads CASSLRANYGYTF. The CDR3 DNA reads as TGTGCCAGCAGCTTACGGGCTAACTATGGCTACACCTTC.

This chain connects TRBV7-6 to TRBJ2-7; TRBD2 is a possible D gene (6 bases). Germline values: CDR1 SGHVS, CDR2 FNYEAQ. The CDR3 length is 16 residues. Trimming removed 4 bases at V and 0 bases at J, with 16 bases between. The CDR3 bases are TGTGCCAGCAGCTATCTGCGCGGGGCTAGCTCCTACGAGCAGTACTTC. This gives the protein CASSYLRGASSYEQYF.

CDR3 amino acids: CASSRGLTYF. In DNA form, the CDR3 reads TGCGCCAGCAGCCGGGGCCTGACCTACTTC. The V and J genes are TRBV4-3 and TRBJ2-7; TRBD1 is a possible D gene (5 bases). This CDR3 comprises 10 residues. The germline V gene encodes CDR1 LGHNA and CDR2 YSLEER. The V end lost 4 bases, the J end lost 13 bases, and 11 bases lay between the germline ends.

The table lists this clone with a count of one. The chain is built from TRBV28 and TRBJ2-2; tentative D call: TRBD1 (6 bases). Between the trimmed V and J ends, which lost 5 bases and 2 bases, there was a span of 15 bases. CDR3 length: 16 residues. The germline V gene has CDR1 MDHEN and CDR2 SYDVKM. The CDR3 sequence: CASSDTGQHNTGELFF. DNA of the CDR3: TGTGCCAGCAGTGATACCGGACAGCATAACACCGGGGAGCTGTTTTTT.

This clone turned up a few times. The J gene is TRBJ2-7, the V gene TRBV19; D remains ambiguous. CDR1 LNHDA and CDR2 SQIVND come from the germline V gene (reference sequence). The CDR3 length is 14 residues. V lost 3 bases to trimming and J lost 3 bases, with 12 bases between them. The CDR3 spells CASSMVAGNYEQYF. The CDR3 region has the DNA TGTGCCAGTAGTATGGTGGCTGGTAACTACGAGCAGTACTTC.

The chain combines TRBV28 with TRBJ2-5; 13 nucleotides match TRBD2. The germline V gene has CDR1 MDHEN and CDR2 SYDVKM. Trimming at V came to 3 bases and at J to 2 bases, leaving 15 bases not matched to a gene. CDR3 size: 20 residues. This CDR3 is CASSFFLGGLAGAHQETQYF. DNA of the CDR3: TGTGCCAGCAGTTTTTTTTTGGGAGGACTAGCGGGAGCACATCAAGAGACCCAGTACTTC.

The chain links TRBV5-1 to TRBJ2-1; 9 nucleotides align to TRBD2. Germline V lookup: CDR1 SGHRS, CDR2 YFSETQ. Losses at the gene ends were 2 bases for V and 0 bases for J; bases not matched to a gene: 9. CDR3 size: 18 residues. In DNA, the CDR3 is TGCGCCAGCAGCTTTCGGCTAGCGGGACAAAGCTCCTACAATGAGCAGTTCTTC. It codes for CASSFRLAGQSSYNEQFF.

V gene TRBV29-1 combines with J gene TRBJ2-5; D is unresolved. V lost 4 bases and J 5 bases, leaving 11 bases between the germline ends. The CDR3 is 12 amino acids. Germline V gene data show CDR1 as SQVTM and CDR2 as ANQGSEA. CDR3 residues: CSVVDPGETQYF. Written as DNA, the CDR3 is TGCAGCGTTGTTGACCCAGGCGAGACCCAGTACTTC.

This chain joins TRBV7-8 and TRBJ1-2, with a weak D call TRBD1 (5 bases). Trimming removed 5 bases at V and 7 bases at J, with 20 bases between. CDR3 length: 15 residues. Germline loops: CDR1 SGHVS, CDR2 FQNEAQ. In nucleotides, the CDR3 is TGTGCCAGCAGCCCCCAGGGCACTCAGAAGGGTGGCTACACCTTC. Its protein is CASSPQGTQKGGYTF.

This clone was observed a handful of times. V usage is TRBV6-5 and J usage is TRBJ1-1, with D possibly being TRBD1 (5 bases). With 2 bases removed from V and 1 base from J, the gap between germline ends came to 8 bases. The CDR3 length is 14 residues. CDR1 and CDR2 from the germline V gene are MNHEY and SVGAGI. The CDR3: CASSYRQKNTEAFF. DNA for the CDR3: TGTGCCAGCAGTTACCGACAGAAGAACACTGAAGCTTTCTTT.

V gene TRBV28 combines with J gene TRBJ2-7; TRBD1 aligns across 7 bases. From germline, CDR1 is MDHEN and CDR2 SYDVKM. With 5 bases clipped from V and 2 bases from J, the junction kept 18 bases outside the gene matches. This CDR3 has 18 residues. The chain's CDR3 is CASSPPHYRTGGAYEQYF. CDR3 in DNA: TGTGCCAGCAGTCCACCGCATTATCGGACAGGCGGCGCCTACGAGCAGTACTTC.

This chain connects TRBV4-2 to TRBJ2-2; a weak D match, TRBD1 (5 bases). In germline, CDR1 is LGHNA, CDR2 YNFKEQ. CDR3 length: 14 amino acids. Between the trimmed V and J ends, which lost 3 bases and 3 bases, there was a span of 8 bases. CDR3 coding DNA: TGTGCCAGCAGCCAGGACAAAGACACCGGGGAGCTGTTTTTT. This sequence encodes CASSQDKDTGELFF.

The rearrangement uses TRBV2 and TRBJ2-1; 10 bases align to TRBD2. The CDR3 is made up of 15 amino acids. Germline V lookup: CDR1 SNHLY, CDR2 FYNNEI. With V trimmed by 5 bases and J by 10 bases, 11 bases remained unmatched. The CDR3 reads CASSSGLAVPREQFF. The CDR3 DNA follows: TGTGCCAGCAGTTCAGGACTAGCGGTCCCCCGGGAGCAGTTCTTC.

The V call is TRBV27, the J call TRBJ1-1; TRBD1 agrees at 9 bases. The germline gives CDR1 MNHEY, CDR2 SMNVEV (reference sequence). The trim removed 8 bases at V and 1 base at J, leaving 5 bases unmatched. This CDR3 is built from 14 residues. CDR3 residues: CASGTGRGNTEAFF. In nucleotides, the CDR3 is TGTGCCAGCGGGACAGGGAGGGGGAACACTGAAGCTTTCTTT.

V and J are TRBV28 and TRBJ2-7; 7 bases are a match to TRBD1. V was clipped by 8 bases and J by 1 base; unmatched bases: 5. From germline, CDR1 is MDHEN and CDR2 SYDVKM. This CDR3 comprises 13 residues. As DNA, the CDR3 is TGTGCCAGCGCGCTGGGACAGTCCTACGAGCAGTACTTC. Protein sequence: CASALGQSYEQYF.

The chain links TRBV6-6 to TRBJ2-7; TRBD1 matches at 8 bases. CDR3 length: 15 residues. J gave up 0 bases and V 5 bases, and 6 bases lay outside the gene matches. CDR1 and CDR2 (germline): MNHNY, SVGAGI (reference sequence). The CDR3 nucleotides read TGTGCCAGCAGTCCCTTGGGACAGGCCTCCTACGAGCAGTACTTC. This sequence encodes CASSPLGQASYEQYF.

The chain carries TRBV20-1 and TRBJ2-5; the D is unclear. V shed 5 bases and J shed 5 bases, with 6 bases lying between them. CDR3 length: 10 residues. The germline gives CDR1 DFQATT, CDR2 SNEGSKA (reference sequence). The CDR3 spells CSAGLETQYF. CDR3 DNA sequence: TGCAGTGCTGGCTTGGAGACCCAGTACTTC.

The chain couples TRBV5-6 to TRBJ2-5; D not resolved. The CDR3 is 14 amino acids. Germline values: CDR1 SGHDT, CDR2 YYEEEE. Trimming removed 0 bases at V and 5 bases at J, with 11 bases between. CDR3 bases: TGTGCCAGCAGCTTGGACCTAACCGAGGAGACCCAGTACTTC. Its protein is CASSLDLTEETQYF.

This rearrangement joins TRBV27 to TRBJ2-5, with 9 bases fitting TRBD2. The CDR3 contains 17 residues. The junction had 5 bases not matched to a gene; V was cut back by 0 bases and J by 0 bases. Germline V CDR1 and CDR2: MNHEY, SMNVEV (reference sequence). In nucleotides, the CDR3 is TGTGCCAGCAGTTTATCTAGGTTAGCGGGAGACCAAGAGACCCAGTACTTC. This gives the protein CASSLSRLAGDQETQYF.